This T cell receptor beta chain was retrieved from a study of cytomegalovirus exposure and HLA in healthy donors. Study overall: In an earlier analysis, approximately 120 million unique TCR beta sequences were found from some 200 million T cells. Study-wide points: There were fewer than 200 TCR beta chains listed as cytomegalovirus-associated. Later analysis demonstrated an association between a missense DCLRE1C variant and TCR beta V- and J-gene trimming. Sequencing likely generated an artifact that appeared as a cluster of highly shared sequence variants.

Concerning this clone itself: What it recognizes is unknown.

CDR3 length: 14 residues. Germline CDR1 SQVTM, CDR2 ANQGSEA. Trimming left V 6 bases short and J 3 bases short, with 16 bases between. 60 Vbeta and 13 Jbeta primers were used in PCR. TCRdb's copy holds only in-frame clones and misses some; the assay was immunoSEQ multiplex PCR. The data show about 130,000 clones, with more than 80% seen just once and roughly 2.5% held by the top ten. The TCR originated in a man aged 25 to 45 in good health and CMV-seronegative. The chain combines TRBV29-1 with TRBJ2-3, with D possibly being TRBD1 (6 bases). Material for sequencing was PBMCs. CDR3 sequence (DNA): TGCAGCGTGGGTCTGGACAGTCTGACAGATACGCAGTATTTT. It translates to CSVGLDSLTDTQYF.